The 19 T cell receptor beta chains given below trace back to one sample, sequenced in a study of shared clonotypes between healthy human individuals. Repertoires were generated with immunoSEQ multiplex PCR, while TCRdb's copy carries only in-frame clones and drops some. The top ten hold approximately 0.41% of the sample, which has some 2,500,000 clones, 80% to 95% seen once. Sequenced sample: naive CD4+ T cells from PBMCs. Subset indicated: CD45RA+ positively selected. The receptors were sampled from a man younger than 30 in good health. Some clones in this sample may be carry-over from other donors' samples.

V usage is TRBV28 and J usage is TRBJ2-5; D is possibly TRBD1 or TRBD2 (6 bases each). The tail of the sequence fits TRBJ2-7 better, so the J call may be wrong. Per germline, CDR1 MDHEN and CDR2 SYDVKM. This CDR3 region has 15 residues. The CDR3 sequence is CASSLLARGAYEQYF. The CDR3 DNA is TGTGCCAGCAGTTTACTAGCGAGGGGGGCCTACGAGCAGTACTTC.

This clone was seen once. The CDR3 region has the DNA TGTGCCAGCAGCTCCCTGTCCGGGAGGGCCGTAGGGTTCTTC. Translating it yields CASSSLSGRAVGFF. The rearrangement links TRBV13 to TRBJ2-1; 8 bases fit TRBD2. CDR1 PRHDT and CDR2 FYEKMQ come from the germline V gene (reference sequence). The CDR3 extends over 14 amino acids. Trimming at V came to 4 bases and at J to 15 bases, leaving 14 bases not matched to a gene.

This clone has just a few counts. Other nucleotide sequences in the sample specify the same CDR3. The chain recombines TRBV5-4 with TRBJ2-7; the D is unclear. The CDR3 length is 13 residues. Germline CDR1 SGHNT, CDR2 YYREEE (reference sequence). V was pared by 0 bases and J by 2 bases, with 6 bases between. The CDR3 DNA reads TGTGCCAGCAGCTTGGGGGCCCCCTACGAGCAGTACTTC. It translates to CASSLGAPYEQYF.

This sequence joins TRBV7-2 and TRBJ2-2; D unresolved. CDR3 length: 14 amino acids. Looked up from germline, CDR1 is SGHTA and CDR2 is FQGNSA. The V end lost 5 bases, the J end lost 0 bases, and 7 bases lay between the germline ends. The CDR3: CASSAESNTGELFF. DNA of the CDR3: TGTGCCAGCAGCGCAGAATCGAACACCGGGGAGCTGTTTTTT.

V is TRBV19 and J is TRBJ1-5, with D maybe TRBD1 (6 bases). Trimming left V 1 base short and J 10 bases short, with 11 bases between. CDR3 length: 13 residues. Germline V gene sequence: CDR1 LNHDA, CDR2 SQIVND (reference sequence). CDR3 sequence reads: CASSIVGQTPQHF. CDR3 nucleotide sequence: TGTGCCAGTAGTATAGTCGGACAGACCCCCCAGCATTTT. The entire variable domain, with the rest obtained from reference TRBV19 and TRBJ1-5, is as follows: DGGITQSPKYLFRKEGQNVTLSCEQNLNHDAMYWYRQDPGQGLRLIYYSQIVNDFQKGDIAEGYSVSREKKESFPLTVTSAQKNPTAFYLCASSIVGQTPQHFGDGTRLSIL.

This clone appeared once. The CDR3 is CAYKKSYGIEQFF. CDR3 nucleotides: TGCGCCTACAAAAAGAGTTACGGCATTGAGCAGTTCTTC. This chain connects TRBV12-2 to TRBJ2-1. TRBV12-2 is listed as a pseudogene. The CDR3 contains 13 residues.

This clone occurred a few times. The chain is built from TRBV6-5 and TRBJ1-2; D is perhaps TRBD1 (5 bases). Germline CDR1 MNHEY, CDR2 SVGAGI. The length of the CDR3 is 13 residues. Between the trimmed V and J ends, which lost 4 bases and 3 bases, there was a span of 9 bases. The CDR3 coding sequence is TGTGCCAGCAGTTCGGGACTGCACTATGGCTACACCTTC. As protein: CASSSGLHYGYTF.

This clone was detected a few times. The V call is TRBV6-5, the J call TRBJ1-1; the match to TRBD1 covers 7 bases. Trimming at V came to 2 bases and at J to 1 base, leaving 7 bases not matched to a gene. The CDR3 totals 16 residues. Germline V lookup: CDR1 MNHEY, CDR2 SVGAGI. The CDR3 sequence is CASSYRLTGRNTEAFF. The CDR3 DNA is TGTGCCAGCAGTTACAGACTGACAGGGCGGAACACTGAAGCTTTCTTT.

The chain combines TRBV18 with TRBJ1-2; no definite D call. The CDR3 is 12 amino acids. Trimming stripped 3 bases from V and 8 bases from J, with 10 bases between. The germline V gene has CDR1 KGHSH and CDR2 LQKENI. The CDR3 DNA is TGTGCCAGCTCACCCCTTTTGGGGGGCTACACCTTC. This encodes CASSPLLGGYTF.

V usage is TRBV19 and J usage is TRBJ1-1, with D perhaps matching TRBD1 (5 bases). Trimming removed 4 bases at V and 5 bases at J, with 17 bases between. The CDR3 is made up of 15 amino acids. Germline CDR1 reads LNHDA; CDR2 reads SQIVND (reference sequence). DNA for the CDR3: TGTGCCAGTAGTAAGGTTCGGGGGGGAGCGACTGAAGCTTTCTTT. Encoded protein: CASSKVRGGATEAFF. Complete variable domain (other parts from reference TRBV19 and TRBJ1-1): DGGITQSPKYLFRKEGQNVTLSCEQNLNHDAMYWYRQDPGQGLRLIYYSQIVNDFQKGDIAEGYSVSREKKESFPLTVTSAQKNPTAFYLCASSKVRGGATEAFFGQGTRLTVV.

J is TRBJ2-2 and V is TRBV10-3; no clear D gene. Trimming stripped 5 bases from V and 0 bases from J, with 7 bases between. CDR1 and CDR2 (germline): ENHRY, SYGVKD. The CDR3 is 14 residues long. CDR3 DNA: TGTGCCATCAGTTCCGACCCGAACACCGGGGAGCTGTTTTTT. Translated, it gives CAISSDPNTGELFF.

The chain joins TRBV10-3 to TRBJ2-3, with 9 positions matching TRBD2. This CDR3 has 13 amino acids. From germline, CDR1 is ENHRY and CDR2 SYGVKD. J was trimmed by 1 base and V by 11 bases; bases with no gene match: 4. This CDR3 is CAVGTSRTDTQYF. The CDR3 DNA is TGTGCCGTCGGGACTAGCCGCACAGATACGCAGTATTTT.

V gene TRBV7-9 combines with J gene TRBJ2-1; possibly TRBD1 for D (6 bases). CDR3 length: 14 amino acids. Looked up from germline, CDR1 is SEHNR and CDR2 is FQNEAQ (reference sequence). Trimming pared 2 bases from V and 5 bases from J, leaving 10 bases between. The CDR3 DNA sequence: TGTGCCAGCAGCTTAATCGGACAGAACAATGAGCAGTTCTTC. This gives the protein CASSLIGQNNEQFF. The whole variable domain, remainder taken from reference TRBV7-9 and TRBJ2-1, is DTGVSQNPRHKITKRGQNVTFRCDPISEHNRLYWYRQTLGQGPEFLTYFQNEAQLEKSRLLSDRFSAERPKGSFSTLEIQRTEQGDSAMYLCASSLIGQNNEQFFGPGTRLTVL.

Of note for this clone: Other DNA sequences in the sample encode the same CDR3. The CDR3, as DNA: TGCGCCAGCAGCTTGCCGGGGGCCGGGGAGCTGTTTTTT. Translated: CASSLPGAGELFF. V and J are TRBV5-1 and TRBJ2-2, with D maybe TRBD2 (6 bases). The germline gives CDR1 SGHRS, CDR2 YFSETQ. V was pared by 1 base and J by 6 bases, with 7 bases between. The CDR3 covers 13 residues.

This chain uses TRBV6-5 with TRBJ2-1; TRBD1 might be the D (5 bases). CDR3 size: 13 residues. Germline V gene lookup returns CDR1 MNHEY and CDR2 SVGAGI. Trimming cost V 4 bases and J 9 bases, with 13 bases left between them. CDR3 nucleotide sequence: TGTGCCAGCAGTTTAGTAGCAGGGCGTGAGCAGTTCTTC. Its protein product is CASSLVAGREQFF.

This sequence joins TRBV15 and TRBJ1-2; 9 bases map to TRBD1. Germline trimming cut 5 bases from V and 2 bases from J; bases unmatched to any gene: 12. Germline V gene data show CDR1 as LNHNV and CDR2 as YYDKDF (reference sequence). This CDR3 region has 17 residues. In nucleotides, the CDR3 is TGTGCCACCAGCCCACCCGGGACAGGGATTTTGAACTATGGCTACACCTTC. This encodes CATSPPGTGILNYGYTF.

This sequence joins TRBV6-5 and TRBJ2-5; TRBD2 aligns across 10 bases. CDR1 and CDR2 (germline): MNHEY, SVGAGI. The CDR3 totals 14 residues. The V gene end was trimmed by 7 bases and the J gene end by 5 bases; junction bases not matched to a gene: 7. As DNA, the CDR3 is TGTGCCAGCAAGGCTAGCGGGAGTCACGAGACCCAGTACTTC. It specifies CASKASGSHETQYF.

In regard to this clone: Other DNA variants within this sample encode the same CDR3. This chain links TRBV5-1 with TRBJ2-7, with 7 bases identical to TRBD2. V lost 1 base and J lost 0; bases outside the gene matches: 4. The length of the CDR3 is 15 residues. Germline V gene sequence: CDR1 SGHRS, CDR2 YFSETQ. CDR3 amino acids: CASSLFAGASYEQYF. CDR3 bases: TGCGCCAGCAGCTTGTTCGCGGGAGCCTCCTACGAGCAGTACTTC.

A word on this clone: Other nucleotide sequences from this sample produce the same CDR3. The J gene is TRBJ2-7, the V gene TRBV7-2; D is possibly TRBD1 or TRBD2 (5 bases each). V lost 1 base to trimming and J lost 8 bases, with 6 bases between them. Germline V gene sequence: CDR1 SGHTA, CDR2 FQGNSA. There are 11 residues in the CDR3. The CDR3 bases are TGTGCCAGCAGCTTAGGGGGACAGCAGTACTTC. Its translation: CASSLGGQQYF.